This entry features one T cell receptor beta chain sequence. Its antigen specificity is not known. Base-call qualities are not available, and no considerably larger clone is one nucleotide away. TCRbeta CDR3 regions were amplified from genomic DNA by means of the immunoSEQ Assay, a bias-controlled multiplex PCR. Per the authors' processing: The number of nucleated cells in each sample was estimated from the amplification of reference gene primers within the assay. To quantify the absolute abundance of each unique TCRbeta CDR3 rearrangement, sequence reads were collapsed and filtered. For each sample, productive Simpson clonality was calculated as the square root of Simpson's diversity index over productive rearrangements. TCRdb's version of the immuneACCESS table is confined to in-frame rearrangements and falls short of the full clone set. An unresolved V gene accounts for under half of the shortfall where checked; the remainder is of unknown origin. Clonal size and the V and J genes are those of that table, whereas D and trimming came from the DNA. For this sample the table gives 150,000 or so clones, of which about 85% were detected only once. The ten most abundant clones make up roughly 1.4% of the sample.

The source of the sample is a study of blood T cell repertoires in COVID-19 (dated by TCRdb to between 2020 and 2021). About the full investigation: Samples covering the acute and convalescent phases of COVID-19 were provided by collaborators in the United States, Italy and Spain. The material from the prospective study consisted of cDNA or gDNA derived from T cells, B-cell-depleted T cells, or PBMCs. Deeply sampled blood TCRbeta repertoires from subjects exposed to, actively infected with, or recovered from COVID-19 were included in the dataset. The repertoires were released in a freely available public database meant as a resource for research on the immune response to SARS-CoV-2. Samples were obtained from the ongoing ImmuneRACE study (first 160 participants) and from 950 to 1,500 subjects provided by 6 global collaborators. A de-identified subject ID, COVID-19 status, age in years and sex were almost always included in the sample metadata. HLA class I and class II types, where available, came from metadata supplied by the sample provider rather than from assay-based typing. On the study overall, not on this receptor specifically: The amount of clinical and demographic metadata varied by source and participant and was provided uncurated.

Clipping removes 5 bases from V and 6 bases from J, with 11 as the unmatched junction base count. The germline V gene (reference sequence) yields SGHKS for CDR1 and YYEKEE for CDR2. The CDR3 runs 16 residues from the cysteine to the phenylalanine. The entry retains the CDR3 DNA only, 48 bases that are in frame from base 1. Each collaborating institution followed its own protocols to collect whole blood in K2EDTA tubes. Collaborator samples were shipped for TCRbeta analysis as frozen whole blood, isolated PBMCs, or DNA extracted from either sample type. Sequenced: peripheral blood. The source of this sequence is a human donor in a cohort sampled during active COVID-19. The rearrangement joined TRBV5-5 to TRBJ1-6, with 7 central nucleotides matching TRBD1. The CDR3 is CASSSYRDRFNSPLHF. The DNA reads as follows: TGTGCCAGCAGTTCTTACAGGGACAGATTTAATTCACCCCTCCACTTT. The CDR3, completed at both ends by the reference TRBV5-5 and TRBJ1-6 genes, gives the full variable domain DAGVTQSPTHLIKTRGQQVTLRCSPISGHKSVSWYQQVLGQGPQFIFQYYEKEERGRGNFPDRFSARQFPNYSSELNVNALLLGDSALYLCASSSYRDRFNSPLHFGNGTRLTVT.